This T cell receptor beta chain came from a study of CD8 T cells in ankylosing spondylitis. Study outcomes and limitations: Eight highly homologous variants made up a TCR beta motif, and this motif appeared characteristic of ankylosing spondylitis blood.

The V end was cut by 2 bases, the J end by 7 bases, with 8 bases between. The CDR3 is 13 amino acids. Germline CDR1 reads SGHTA; CDR2 reads FQGNSA. Of note for this clonotype: Antigen specificity is unknown.

TCRdb reprocessed the 5' RACE reads via MiXCR and lists one record per CDR3 protein. The sample has about 800,000 distinct CDR3 sequences, approximately 10% seen once. This receptor was taken from a male donor with ankylosing spondylitis. V gene TRBV7-2 combines with J gene TRBJ1-4, with D hard to call. Sequencing was done on a sample of blood, either unsorted or a sorted T cell fraction (not recorded which). DNA of the CDR3: TGTGCCAGCAGCTTAAGGGTCAGTGAAAAACTGTTTTTT. Encoded protein: CASSLRVSEKLFF.